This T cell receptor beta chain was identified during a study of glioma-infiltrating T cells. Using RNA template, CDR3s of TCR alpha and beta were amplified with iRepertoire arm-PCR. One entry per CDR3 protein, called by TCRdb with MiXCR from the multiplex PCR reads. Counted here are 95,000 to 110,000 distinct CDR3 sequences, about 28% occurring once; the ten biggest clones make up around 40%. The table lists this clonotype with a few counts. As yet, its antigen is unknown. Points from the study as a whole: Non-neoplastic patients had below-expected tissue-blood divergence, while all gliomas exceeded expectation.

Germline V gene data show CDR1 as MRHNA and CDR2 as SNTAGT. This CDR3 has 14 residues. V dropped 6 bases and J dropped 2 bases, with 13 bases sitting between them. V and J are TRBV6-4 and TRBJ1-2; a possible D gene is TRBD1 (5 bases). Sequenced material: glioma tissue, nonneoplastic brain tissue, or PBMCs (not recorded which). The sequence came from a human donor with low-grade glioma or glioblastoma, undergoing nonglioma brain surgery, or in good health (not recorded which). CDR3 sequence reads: CASSPGYSNYGYTF. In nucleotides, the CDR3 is TGTGCCAGCAGCCCAGGGTACTCGAACTATGGCTACACCTTC.